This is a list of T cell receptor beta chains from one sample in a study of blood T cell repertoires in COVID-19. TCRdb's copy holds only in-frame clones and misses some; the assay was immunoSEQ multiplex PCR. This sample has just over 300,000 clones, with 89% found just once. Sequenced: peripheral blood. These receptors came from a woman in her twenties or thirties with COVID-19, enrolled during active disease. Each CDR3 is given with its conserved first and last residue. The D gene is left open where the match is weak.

CASSFYQGGVSYEQYF	TGTGCCAGCAGCTTTTACCAGGGCGGGGTCTCCTACGAGCAGTACTTC	TRBV7-9	TRBJ2-7	.
CASSFDQVRMNTEAFF	TGTGCCAGCAGCTTTGACCAGGTACGGATGAACACTGAAGCTTTCTTT	TRBV7-8	TRBJ1-1	.
CASSLYRSDRASNYGYTF	TGTGCCAGCAGCTTGTATCGTTCAGACAGGGCCTCTAACTATGGCTACACCTTC	TRBV5-5	TRBJ1-2	TRBD1
CASSPRAGARREQFF	TGTGCCAGCAGCCCCCGGGCGGGGGCCCGTAGGGAGCAGTTCTTC	TRBV6-4	TRBJ2-1	.
CASSAQGAGETQYF	TGTGCCAGCAGTGCCCAGGGGGCAGGAGAGACCCAGTACTTC	TRBV27	TRBJ2-5	TRBD1
CASSPQLGGTNYGYTF	TGTGCCAGCTCACCACAGTTGGGGGGGACTAACTATGGCTACACCTTC	TRBV18	TRBJ1-2	.
CASSESRFSGNTIYF	TGTGCCAGCAGTGAAAGTCGGTTCTCTGGAAACACCATATATTTT	TRBV2	TRBJ1-3	.
CASSERSPLDGYTF	TGTGCCAGCAGCGAGAGGTCCCCTTTGGATGGCTACACCTTC	TRBV9	TRBJ1-2	.
CASSGNRGQETEAFF	TGCGCCAGCAGTGGAAACAGGGGGCAGGAAACTGAAGCTTTCTTT	TRBV10-1	TRBJ1-1	TRBD1
CASSFVSGGRETQYF	TGTGCCAGCAGTTTTGTCAGCGGGGGGAGGGAGACCCAGTACTTC	TRBV27	TRBJ2-5	TRBD2
CASSSSSGANTGELFF	TGTGCCAGCAGTTCTTCTAGCGGGGCGAACACCGGGGAGCTGTTTTTT	TRBV6-2/TRBV6-3	TRBJ2-2	TRBD2